The 6 T cell receptor beta chains reported below all come from one sample, sequenced in a study of T cells in Graves' hyperthyroidism and ophthalmopathy. The CDR3 regions of TCR beta were amplified from RNA transcripts. With the HTBI primer set, the TCR CDR3 went through a first round of RT-PCR. TCRdb analysed the multiplex PCR reads with MiXCR anew, one entry per CDR3 protein. The profile covers approximately 600,000 distinct CDR3 sequences, with around 21% appearing a single time and about 35% taken by the ten largest. Sequencing was carried out using blood. The receptors come from a man aged 30 to 39 with Graves' ophthalmopathy.

The V gene is TRBV28, the J gene TRBJ1-5; no clear D gene. Trimming removed 3 bases at V and 5 bases at J, with 8 bases between. The CDR3 length is 13 residues. The germline gives CDR1 MDHEN, CDR2 SYDVKM. This chain's CDR3 is CASSFPGHQPQHF. CDR3 nucleotide sequence: TGTGCCAGCAGTTTCCCTGGCCATCAGCCCCAGCATTTT.

Details on this clonotype: At one of its ends the junction is not consistent with the germline gene, which may arise from a read error. The chain carries TRBV28 and TRBJ2-5, with 9 bases aligning to TRBD1. CDR3 length: 15 amino acids. Germline CDR1 is MDHEN and CDR2 is SYDVKM. CDR3 protein: CAGSPGTGSRETQYF. The DNA of the CDR3 is TGTGCCGGCAGCCCCGGGACAGGGAGTCGGGAGACCCAGTACTTC.

This chain connects TRBV25-1 to TRBJ1-5; 7 bases line up with TRBD1. With 6 bases clipped from V and 3 bases from J, the junction kept 5 bases outside the gene matches. Germline V lookup: CDR1 MGHDK, CDR2 SYGVNS. CDR3 length: 14 residues. CDR3 sequence: CASRPTGNNQPQHF. Written as DNA, the CDR3 is TGTGCCAGCAGACCGACAGGGAACAATCAGCCCCAGCATTTT.

CDR3: CASSQVASGKETQYF. The CDR3 DNA reads as TGTGCCAGCAGCCAAGTGGCTAGCGGTAAAGAGACCCAGTACTTC. The V call is TRBV14, the J call TRBJ2-5, with 7 bases identical to TRBD2. Trimming cost V 1 base and J 3 bases; bases outside gene matches: 5. Germline-derived CDR1 and CDR2 are SGHDN and FVKESK. The length of the CDR3 is 15 residues.

This sequence joins TRBV4-3 and TRBJ2-7; the match to TRBD1 covers 7 bases. CDR1 is LGHNA and CDR2 is YSLEER in the germline V gene. This CDR3 contains 14 residues. V was clipped by 1 base and J by 6 bases; unmatched bases: 6. The CDR3 DNA is TGCGCCAGCAGCCAAGGACAGGGTTGGCTCGAGCAGTACTTC. This translates into CASSQGQGWLEQYF.

The chain has TRBV20-1 and TRBJ2-7; 8 bases are shared with TRBD2. Germline lookup yields CDR1 DFQATT and CDR2 SNEGSKA (reference sequence). This CDR3 is 17 amino acids long. The V segment lost 6 bases and the J segment 0 bases; nucleotides outside the gene matches: 16. The CDR3 DNA is TGCAGTGCCCAACAAACGTCGGGCGGGAGGAGCTCCTACGAGCAGTACTTC. Protein product: CSAQQTSGGRSSYEQYF.